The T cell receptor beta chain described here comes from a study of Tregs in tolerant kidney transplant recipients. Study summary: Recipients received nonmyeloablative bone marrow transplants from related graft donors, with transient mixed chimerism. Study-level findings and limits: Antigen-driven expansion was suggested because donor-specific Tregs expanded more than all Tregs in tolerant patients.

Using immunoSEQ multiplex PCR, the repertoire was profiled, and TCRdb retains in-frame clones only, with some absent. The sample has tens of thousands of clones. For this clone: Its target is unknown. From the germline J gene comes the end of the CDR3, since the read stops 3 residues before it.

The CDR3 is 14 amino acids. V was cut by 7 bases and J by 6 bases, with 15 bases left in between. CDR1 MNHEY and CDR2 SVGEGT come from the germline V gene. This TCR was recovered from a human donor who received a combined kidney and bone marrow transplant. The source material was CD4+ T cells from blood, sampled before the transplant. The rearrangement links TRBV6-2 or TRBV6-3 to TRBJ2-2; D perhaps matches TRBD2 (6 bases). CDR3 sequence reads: CASMGAGRSGELFF. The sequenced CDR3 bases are TGTGCCAGCATGGGAGCAGGGAGGTCCGGGGAG.